This T cell receptor beta chain was profiled in a study of OX40 agonist ivuxolimab in advanced cancers. Study-wide results and caveats: Patients with a partial response at 0.1-3.0 mg/kg had among the lowest clonal expansion.

Trimming left V 2 bases short and J 7 bases short, with 5 bases between. This CDR3 is built from 11 residues. CDR1 and CDR2 from the germline V gene are MDHEN and SYDVKM. Details on this clone: Its specificity is unknown.

Profiling relied on immunoSEQ multiplex PCR, and the TCRdb table lists in-frame clones only, not all of them. The sample contains 90,000 to 120,000 clones, approximately 90% of which appear only once. The sequencing used CD4+ or CD8+ T cells sorted from blood, collected in a trial of the OX40 agonist ivuxolimab. The sequence came from an adult with an advanced solid tumor such as melanoma, head and neck, liver or kidney cancer. This chain joins TRBV28 and TRBJ2-5, with unresolved D. The CDR3 DNA follows: TGTGCCAGCAGTTTAAGGAGGACCCAGTACTTC. Residues: CASSLRRTQYF.